What follows is one T cell receptor beta chain and its context. What it binds is unknown. The data stem from a study of cytomegalovirus exposure and HLA in healthy donors. Notes on the study in general: The study recorded over 150 TCR beta chains that were cytomegalovirus-associated. It was found in a later analysis that first-cohort TCR clusters tended to co-occur in the 120 validation repertoires. Both high specificity and high sensitivity reportedly marked the classifier's diagnosis of cytomegalovirus status. Rare TCR sequences dominated, though some public TCRs recurred in many donors.

The table came from immunoSEQ multiplex PCR; TCRdb's copy has only in-frame clones and leaves some out. The sample comprises 130,000 to 150,000 clones, 85% to 90% of which are singletons, and about 6.7% rests with the top ten. The CDR3 runs to 16 residues. The V gene lost 3 bases and the J gene lost 2 bases, with 14 bases spanning the gap. CDR1 SNHLY and CDR2 FYNNEI come from the germline V gene. Input material: PBMCs. This sequence was found in a woman aged 25 to 45 in good health and CMV-seropositive. This chain joins TRBV2 and TRBJ1-5, with D tentatively TRBD1 (6 bases). CDR3 nucleotides: TGTGCCAGCAGTGAGGACCAGGGGATAGGCAATCAGCCCCAGCATTTT. This codes for CASSEDQGIGNQPQHF.